The subject of this entry is one TCR beta chain. The CDR3 has 16 amino acids. The V gene end was trimmed by 8 bases and the J gene end by 6 bases; junction bases not matched to a gene: 14. From germline, CDR1 is SGHTA and CDR2 FQGTGA. This sample was taken from a study of blood T cell repertoires in COVID-19. Looking at the study overall: Sites across the United States, Italy and Spain contributed samples from acute and convalescent COVID-19. PBMCs, B-cell-depleted T cells, or T cells provided the cDNA or gDNA that made up the material.

The authors' processing: Estimation of nucleated cell counts relied on the amplification of reference gene primers. TCRdb keeps only in-frame clones here, not all; method: immunoSEQ multiplex PCR. Clone size and V and J calls were adopted from that table, with D and trimming inferred from the DNA. In the table there are tens of thousands of clones, 70% to 80% of which are singletons. The chain is built from TRBV7-3 and TRBJ2-3, with 10 bases lining up with TRBD2. The sequence came from a man aged 65-85 years with active or convalescent COVID-19. The sequenced sample was peripheral blood. CDR3 DNA: TGTGCCAGCTCAAGTGAATATAGCGGGGGGCGGGATACGCAGTATTTT. It translates to CASSSEYSGGRDTQYF.